The 20 T cell receptor beta chains in this list originate from one sample, sequenced in a study of shared clonotypes between healthy human individuals. Measured with immunoSEQ multiplex PCR; TCRdb has only the in-frame clones, and not every one. Of 950,000 to 1,100,000 clones in the sample, about 77% were seen once. Sequenced material: memory CD4+ T cells sorted from blood. Subset described: CD45RA-negative fraction. These receptors all stem from a man younger than 30 in good health.

J is TRBJ1-6 and V is TRBV5-6, with TRBD1 matching over 10 bases. The J segment lost 7 bases and the V segment lost 4 bases, leaving 8 bases of the junction unmatched. Germline V gene data show CDR1 as SGHDT and CDR2 as YYEEEE. CDR3 length equals 16 residues. In DNA form, the CDR3 reads TGTGCCAGCAGCCCCAGACAGGGGGCAGGGAATTCACCCCTCCACTTT. It codes for CASSPRQGAGNSPLHF.

This clone was picked up a small number of times. The chain has TRBV4-3 and TRBJ1-2; TRBD1 matches 7 bases. Looked up from germline, CDR1 is LGHNA and CDR2 is YSLEER. V gave up 3 bases and J gave up 4 bases; unmatched junction bases: 8. The CDR3 sequence is 15 residues long. The CDR3 DNA sequence: TGCGCCAGCAGCCATTTAGACAGGGACTTCTATGGCTACACCTTC. As protein: CASSHLDRDFYGYTF.

A word on this clone: A read error may be the cause here, since a much bigger clone is one base away. This chain connects TRBV11-2 to TRBJ1-2; no definite D call. The CDR3 consists of 12 residues. Trimming left V 0 bases short and J 3 bases short, with 2 bases between. Germline CDR1 is SGHAT and CDR2 is FQNNGV. This CDR3 is CASSLEDYGYTF. In DNA, the CDR3 is TGTGCCAGCAGCTTAGAAGACTATGGCTACACCTTC.

Concerning this clone itself: This may be a read error, as it is one base from a much larger clone. Other DNA sequences within the sample encode an identical CDR3. CDR3 sequence (DNA): TGTGCCAGCAGGCCGGGACAGGGGGCCTACGAGCAGTACTTC. Translated, it gives CASRPGQGAYEQYF. The V and J genes are TRBV6-5 and TRBJ2-7; 11 nucleotides match TRBD1. The germline gives CDR1 MNHEY, CDR2 SVGAGI. With 6 bases clipped from V and 2 bases from J, the junction kept 3 bases outside the gene matches. This CDR3 has 14 residues.

This rearrangement joins TRBV5-4 to TRBJ2-7, with D possibly matching TRBD1 (6 bases). CDR3 length: 14 amino acids. Germline-derived CDR1 and CDR2 are SGHNT and YYREEE (reference sequence). The V and J ends lost 3 bases and 0 bases respectively, with 10 bases between them. The CDR3 DNA follows: TGTGCCAGCAGCTCAGGGGTCACCTCCTACGAGCAGTACTTC. Amino acid sequence: CASSSGVTSYEQYF.

This chain connects TRBV30 to TRBJ2-7, with 11 bases identical to TRBD2. The CDR3 is 17 amino acids. The V gene's germline CDR1 is GTSNPN and CDR2 SVGIG (reference sequence). The ends lost 3 bases at V and 2 bases at J; junction bases unmatched: 12. CDR3 amino acids: CAWSAPRLAGIPYEQYF. CDR3 DNA: TGTGCCTGGAGCGCCCCTCGACTAGCGGGGATACCCTACGAGCAGTACTTC.

As concerns this clone: This likely traces to a read error, being one base from a far larger clone. The chain recombines TRBV7-6 with TRBJ1-1; D call uncertain. V was clipped by 1 base and J by 1 base, with 4 bases between them. Germline CDR1 is SGHVS and CDR2 is FNYEAQ. The CDR3 runs to 13 residues. CDR3 bases: TGTGCCAGCAGCTTAGACCAGAACACTGAAGCTTTCTTT. Amino acid sequence: CASSLDQNTEAFF.

Many counts were recorded for this clone. The rearrangement links TRBV6-1 to TRBJ2-7, with D hard to call. The CDR3 is 12 amino acids. V was pared by 3 bases and J by 7 bases, with 10 bases between. The V gene's germline CDR1 is MNHNS and CDR2 SASEGT. CDR3 amino acids: CASSDLRVEQYF. Here the CDR3 DNA reads TGTGCCAGCAGTGATCTAAGGGTGGAGCAGTACTTC.

V usage is TRBV6-4 and J usage is TRBJ1-5; D gene ambiguous. Germline V gene sequence: CDR1 MRHNA, CDR2 SNTAGT. The V end lost 4 bases, the J end lost 6 bases, and 10 bases lay between the germline ends. The CDR3 covers 13 residues. CDR3 DNA: TGTGCCAGCAGTGTCGAGACGGGTCAGCCCCAGCATTTT. Residues: CASSVETGQPQHF.

This chain connects TRBV4-1 to TRBJ2-7, with D unresolved. With 0 bases removed from V and 6 bases from J, the gap between germline ends came to 9 bases. Germline V gene data show CDR1 as MGHRA and CDR2 as YSYEKL. The CDR3 contains 13 residues. The CDR3 protein is CASSQDPVFEQYF. As DNA, the CDR3 is TGCGCCAGCAGCCAAGACCCGGTATTCGAGCAGTACTTC.

This clone turned up a few times. V usage is TRBV10-3 and J usage is TRBJ2-5, with D perhaps matching TRBD1 (6 bases). CDR3 length equals 16 residues. Trimming pared 2 bases from V and 2 bases from J, leaving 15 bases between. Germline-derived CDR1 and CDR2 are ENHRY and SYGVKD. The DNA for the CDR3 is TGTGCCATCAGTGAGGGAAAAGGACAGTATCAAGAGACCCAGTACTTC. Translated: CAISEGKGQYQETQYF.

The chain links TRBV4-1 to TRBJ2-7, with 8 bases fitting TRBD1. Germline V gives CDR1 MGHRA, CDR2 YSYEKL. The trim removed 2 bases at V and 9 bases at J, leaving 15 bases unmatched. CDR3 length: 16 residues. CDR3 residues: CASSQSQGELRVGQYF. CDR3 nucleotide sequence: TGCGCCAGCAGCCAATCACAGGGGGAGCTACGAGTTGGGCAGTACTTC.

This chain links TRBV5-1 with TRBJ1-1; tentative D call: TRBD1 (6 bases). Trimming cost V 4 bases and J 2 bases, with 24 bases left between them. The CDR3 is 18 residues long. CDR1 and CDR2 (germline): SGHRS, YFSETQ. The CDR3, as DNA: TGCGCCAGCAGCCCCCCGAGGGGGGGCGAGAGGGCAAACACTGAAGCTTTCTTT. Translating gives CASSPPRGGERANTEAFF.

This sequence joins TRBV5-5 and TRBJ2-5; 8 bases match TRBD2. This CDR3 is built from 14 residues. Looked up from germline, CDR1 is SGHKS and CDR2 is YYEKEE (reference sequence). The ends lost 3 bases at V and 2 bases at J; junction bases unmatched: 3. The CDR3 DNA sequence: TGTGCCAGCAGCTGGGGACTAGGACAAGAGACCCAGTACTTC. Encoded protein: CASSWGLGQETQYF.

The chain recombines TRBV6-1 with TRBJ1-2; D might be TRBD1 (6 bases). The V end lost 8 bases, the J end lost 2 bases, and 15 bases lay between the germline ends. In germline, CDR1 is MNHNS, CDR2 SASEGT. The CDR3 is 14 amino acids. The CDR3 spells CASQGGADNYGYTF. The CDR3 bases are TGTGCCAGCCAAGGGGGGGCGGACAACTATGGCTACACCTTC.

J is TRBJ1-2 and V is TRBV7-9, with 8 bases that match TRBD1. The CDR3 is made up of 17 amino acids. Trimming took 4 bases from V and 2 from J; bases not matched to a gene: 12. Germline CDR1 is SEHNR and CDR2 is FQNEAQ (reference sequence). CDR3 region: CASSSGTGGWENYGYTF. The CDR3 coding sequence is TGTGCCAGCAGCTCCGGGACAGGAGGTTGGGAGAACTATGGCTACACCTTC.

The rearrangement uses TRBV2 and TRBJ2-2, with TRBD1 matching 9 bases. Germline loops: CDR1 SNHLY, CDR2 FYNNEI. Losses at the gene ends were 8 bases for V and 5 bases for J; bases not matched to a gene: 9. This CDR3 has 15 amino acids. The CDR3 DNA reads as TGTGCCAGCGATGGACAGGGGCTAGAAACCGGGGAGCTGTTTTTT. It yields the protein CASDGQGLETGELFF.

The V call is TRBV7-9, the J call TRBJ1-6, with D possibly matching TRBD1 (6 bases). The CDR3 loop spans 14 amino acids. Trimming took off 10 bases at V and 5 bases at J, with 15 bases between the two ends. Germline V lookup: CDR1 SEHNR, CDR2 FQNEAQ (reference sequence). This CDR3 is CATPRGGDNSPLHF. In DNA, the CDR3 is TGTGCCACCCCAAGGGGGGGGGATAATTCACCCCTCCACTTT. Full variable domain (rest looked up from reference TRBV7-9 and TRBJ1-6): DTGVSQNPRHKITKRGQNVTFRCDPISEHNRLYWYRQTLGQGPEFLTYFQNEAQLEKSRLLSDRFSAERPKGSFSTLEIQRTEQGDSAMYLCATPRGGDNSPLHFGNGTRLTVT.

With regard to this clone: The sample has other DNA sequences that encode this CDR3 too. V and J are TRBV28 and TRBJ1-3; D may be TRBD1 (6 bases). V shed 6 bases and J shed 1 base, with 10 bases lying between them. There are 14 residues in the CDR3. Germline CDR1 is MDHEN and CDR2 is SYDVKM. CDR3 amino acids: CASRLTGSGNTIYF. In DNA, the CDR3 is TGTGCCAGCAGGCTTACAGGGTCTGGAAACACCATATATTTT.

The chain employs TRBV11-3 and TRBJ1-1; 7 nucleotides line up with TRBD1. The CDR3 is made up of 14 amino acids. V was clipped by 5 bases and J by 1 base; unmatched bases: 4. The germline gives CDR1 SGHNT, CDR2 YENEEA. CDR3 nucleotides: TGTGCCAGCAGCCTACAGGGGTCGAACACTGAAGCTTTCTTT. Residues: CASSLQGSNTEAFF. The full variable domain, in which reference TRBV11-3 and TRBJ1-1 provide the parts outside the CDR3, is EAGVVQSPRYKIIEKKQPVAFWCNPISGHNTLYWYLQNLGQGPELLIRYENEEAVDDSQLPKDRFSAERLKGVDSTLKIQPAELGDSAVYLCASSLQGSNTEAFFGQGTRLTVV.